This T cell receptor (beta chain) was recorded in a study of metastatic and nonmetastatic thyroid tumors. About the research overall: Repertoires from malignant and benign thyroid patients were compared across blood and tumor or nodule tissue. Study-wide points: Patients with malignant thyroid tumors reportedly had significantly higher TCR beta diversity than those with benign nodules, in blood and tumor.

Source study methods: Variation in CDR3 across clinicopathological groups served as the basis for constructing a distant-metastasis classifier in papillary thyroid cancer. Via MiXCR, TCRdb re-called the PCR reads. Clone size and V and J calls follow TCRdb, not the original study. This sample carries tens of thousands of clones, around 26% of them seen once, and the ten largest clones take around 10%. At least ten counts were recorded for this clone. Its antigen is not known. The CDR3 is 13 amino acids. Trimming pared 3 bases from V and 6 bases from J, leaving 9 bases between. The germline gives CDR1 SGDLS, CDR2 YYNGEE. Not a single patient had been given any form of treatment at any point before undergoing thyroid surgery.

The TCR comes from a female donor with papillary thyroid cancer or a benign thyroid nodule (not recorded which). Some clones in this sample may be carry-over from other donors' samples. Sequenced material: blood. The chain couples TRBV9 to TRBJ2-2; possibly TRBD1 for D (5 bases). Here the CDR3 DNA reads TGTGCCAGCAGCGCCCAAGGGGCCGGGGAGCTGTTTTTT. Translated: CASSAQGAGELFF.